Included here is one T cell receptor (beta chain) sequence, with context. Its antigen is unidentified. The data stem from a study of Ad26.COV2.S vaccination and SARS-CoV-2 variants. Study-wide points: Non-spike TCR breadth was similar in vaccine and placebo recipients.

Profiled with immunoSEQ multiplex PCR; TCRdb holds only in-frame clones, not every one. The table includes 350,000 to 450,000 clones, 92% detected once. The germline CDR1 and CDR2 sequences are MDHEN and SYDVKM. CDR3 length equals 15 residues. Trimming took off 7 bases at V and 3 bases at J, with 18 bases between the two ends. The treatment denotes: 19 received Ad26.COV2.S at low or high dose, single or two shots; several received placebo; per-sample allocation not given. On day 63 after the first injection, vaccine and placebo recipients gave samples. The sample was peripheral blood, taken in a trial of Ad26.COV2.S vaccine versus placebo. V is TRBV28 and J is TRBJ1-2; the D gene is possibly TRBD1 (6 bases). The source of this sequence is a person aged 18-60 years who received the Ad26.COV2.S COVID-19 vaccine or a placebo. The CDR3 sequence is CASTSRGHYYYGYTF. The CDR3 DNA follows: TGTGCCAGCACCTCGCGGGGGCACTACTACTATGGCTACACCTTC.